This T cell receptor beta chain was obtained from a study of siplizumab effects on memory and regulatory T cells. General observations from the study: Proliferating siplizumab-culture Tregs lacked confirmation of suppressive function. The mapping of alloreactive clones to unstimulated subsets covered only a minor fraction of them. Proliferating clones, CD4+ or CD8+, lacked an assignable naive or memory phenotype in roughly 75-95% of cases.

Assaying covered about 10^5 TCR templates per sample. Sequenced by immunoSEQ multiplex PCR; TCRdb stores in-frame clones only, minus some. The sample gives around 86,000 clones, around 94% of which show up once; roughly 0.3% is in the top ten. CDR1 is SEHNR and CDR2 is FQNEAQ in the germline V gene (reference sequence). J lost 7 bases, V lost 11 bases, and 19 bases had no gene match. The CDR3 length is 15 residues. Concerning this clone: Its cognate antigen is unknown.

The chain combines TRBV7-9 with TRBJ1-2; TRBD1 matches 7 bases. The sequenced sample was non-Treg CD4+ T cells sorted from blood. The TCR was taken from a human donor in good health. This CDR3 reads CAGKSRDSGLRGYTF. The CDR3 bases are TGTGCCGGCAAGAGCCGGGACAGTGGGCTTCGTGGCTACACCTTC.